This T cell receptor beta chain was identified during a study of cytomegalovirus exposure and HLA in healthy donors. Study summary: Roughly 80 million unique TCRs from HLA-typed donors made up an early data release.

Germline trimming cut 0 bases from V and 8 bases from J; bases unmatched to any gene: 14. The CDR3 is 16 amino acids. Germline V gene sequence: CDR1 SQVTM, CDR2 ANQGSEA. The PCR had 60 Vbeta and 13 Jbeta primers. Method: immunoSEQ multiplex PCR; TCRdb's copy keeps in-frame clones and lacks some. The sample comprises roughly 140,000 clones, around 82% of which are singletons, and 2% to 2.5% rests with the top ten. Broader study findings: TCR beta sequences numbering roughly 18,000 were associated with HLA alleles at 0.05 false discovery rate in a later analysis. Relative to the roughly 700-donor mean, N-insertions were reportedly fewer in an Asian-associated ancestry cluster in a later analysis. The dataset shows that most TCR sequences were rare, while some public TCRs occurred in many donors.

Remarks on this clone: Its target is not known.

Sequences were obtained from PBMCs. This receptor was identified in a woman aged 18 to 35 in good health and CMV-seropositive. This sequence joins TRBV29-1 and TRBJ1-2; 8 positions match TRBD1. CDR3 bases: TGCAGCGTTGAAGATCGGCCGGGACAGGTTCAATCGGGCTACACCTTC. The encoded protein is CSVEDRPGQVQSGYTF.